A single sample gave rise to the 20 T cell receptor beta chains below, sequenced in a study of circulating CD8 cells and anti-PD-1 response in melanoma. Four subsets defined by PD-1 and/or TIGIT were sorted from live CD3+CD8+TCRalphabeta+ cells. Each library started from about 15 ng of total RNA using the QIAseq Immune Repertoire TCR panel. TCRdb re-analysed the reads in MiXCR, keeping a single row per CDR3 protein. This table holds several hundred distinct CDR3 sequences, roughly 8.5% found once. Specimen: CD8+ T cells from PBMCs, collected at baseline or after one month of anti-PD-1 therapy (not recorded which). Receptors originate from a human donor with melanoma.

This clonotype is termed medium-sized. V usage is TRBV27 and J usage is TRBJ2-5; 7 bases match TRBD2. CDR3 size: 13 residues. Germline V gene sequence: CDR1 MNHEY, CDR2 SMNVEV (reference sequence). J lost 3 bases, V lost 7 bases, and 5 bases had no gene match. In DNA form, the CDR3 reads TGTGCCAGCATGGGGGGGGGTAAAGAGACCCAGTACTTC. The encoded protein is CASMGGGKETQYF.

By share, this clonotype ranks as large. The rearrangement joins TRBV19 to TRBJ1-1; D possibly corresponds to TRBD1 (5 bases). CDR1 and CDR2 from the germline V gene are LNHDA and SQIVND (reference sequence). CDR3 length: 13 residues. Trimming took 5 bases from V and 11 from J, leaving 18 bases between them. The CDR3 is CASSHPWGLGAFF. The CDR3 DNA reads TGTGCCAGTAGTCATCCGTGGGGCTTGGGTGCTTTCTTT.

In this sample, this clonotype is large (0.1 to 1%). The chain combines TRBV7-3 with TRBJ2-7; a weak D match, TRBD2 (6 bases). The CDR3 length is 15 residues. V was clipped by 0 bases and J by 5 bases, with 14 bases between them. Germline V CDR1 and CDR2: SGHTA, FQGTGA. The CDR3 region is CASSLTGGQRDEQYF. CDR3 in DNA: TGTGCCAGCAGCTTAACGGGGGGTCAGCGTGACGAGCAGTACTTC.

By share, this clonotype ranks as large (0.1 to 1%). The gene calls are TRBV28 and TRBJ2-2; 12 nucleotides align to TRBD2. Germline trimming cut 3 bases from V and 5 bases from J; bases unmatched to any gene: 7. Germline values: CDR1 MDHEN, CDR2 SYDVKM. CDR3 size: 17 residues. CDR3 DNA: TGTGCCAGCAGTTTCAGACTAGCGGGAGCAGGTACCGGGGAGCTGTTTTTT. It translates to CASSFRLAGAGTGELFF.

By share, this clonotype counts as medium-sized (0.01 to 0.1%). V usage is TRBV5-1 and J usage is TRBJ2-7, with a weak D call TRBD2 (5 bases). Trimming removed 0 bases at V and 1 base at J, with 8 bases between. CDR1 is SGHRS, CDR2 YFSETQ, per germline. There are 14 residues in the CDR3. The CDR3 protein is CASSLARESYEQYF. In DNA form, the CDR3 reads TGCGCCAGCAGCTTGGCAAGGGAGTCCTACGAGCAGTACTTC.

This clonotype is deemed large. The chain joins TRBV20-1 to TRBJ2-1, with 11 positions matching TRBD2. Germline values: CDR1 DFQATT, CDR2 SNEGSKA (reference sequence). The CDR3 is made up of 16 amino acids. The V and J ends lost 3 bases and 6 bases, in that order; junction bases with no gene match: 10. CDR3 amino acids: CSARGPSGRTPNEQFF. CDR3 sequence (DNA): TGCAGTGCTAGGGGGCCTAGCGGGAGGACCCCCAATGAGCAGTTCTTC.

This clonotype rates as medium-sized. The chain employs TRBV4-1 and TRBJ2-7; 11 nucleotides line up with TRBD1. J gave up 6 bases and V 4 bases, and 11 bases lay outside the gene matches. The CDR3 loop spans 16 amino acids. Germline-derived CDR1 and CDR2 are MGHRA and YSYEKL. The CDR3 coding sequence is TGCGCCAGCAGCCGAGGTGCCGGGACAGGGGGTACCGAGCAGTACTTC. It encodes CASSRGAGTGGTEQYF.

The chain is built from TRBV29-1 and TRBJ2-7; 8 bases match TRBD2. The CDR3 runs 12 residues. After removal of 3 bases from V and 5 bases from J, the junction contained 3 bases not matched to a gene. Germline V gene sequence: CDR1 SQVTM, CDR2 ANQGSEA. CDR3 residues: CSVDSGRDEQYF. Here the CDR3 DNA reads TGCAGCGTTGACAGCGGGAGAGACGAGCAGTACTTC.

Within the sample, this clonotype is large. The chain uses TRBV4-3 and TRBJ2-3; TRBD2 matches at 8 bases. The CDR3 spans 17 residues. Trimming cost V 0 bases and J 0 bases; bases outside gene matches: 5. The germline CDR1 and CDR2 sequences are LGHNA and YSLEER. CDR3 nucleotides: TGCGCCAGCAGCCAAGATGGCGGGGGGACCAGCACAGATACGCAGTATTTT. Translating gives CASSQDGGGTSTDTQYF.

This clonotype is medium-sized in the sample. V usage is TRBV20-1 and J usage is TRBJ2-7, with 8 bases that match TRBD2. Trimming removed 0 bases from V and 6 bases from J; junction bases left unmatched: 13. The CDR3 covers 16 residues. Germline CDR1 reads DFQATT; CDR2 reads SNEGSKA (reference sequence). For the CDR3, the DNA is TGCAGTGCTAGAGATAGTGAGGAGCGGGAGTGGGGCGAGCAGTACTTC. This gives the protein CSARDSEEREWGEQYF.

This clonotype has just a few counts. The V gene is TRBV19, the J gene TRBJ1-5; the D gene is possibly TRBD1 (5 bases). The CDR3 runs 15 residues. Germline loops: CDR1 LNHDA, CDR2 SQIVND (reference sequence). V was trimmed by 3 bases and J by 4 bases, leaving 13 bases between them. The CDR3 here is CASSMFGGGNQPQHF. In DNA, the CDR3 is TGTGCCAGTAGTATGTTCGGGGGTGGAAATCAGCCCCAGCATTTT.

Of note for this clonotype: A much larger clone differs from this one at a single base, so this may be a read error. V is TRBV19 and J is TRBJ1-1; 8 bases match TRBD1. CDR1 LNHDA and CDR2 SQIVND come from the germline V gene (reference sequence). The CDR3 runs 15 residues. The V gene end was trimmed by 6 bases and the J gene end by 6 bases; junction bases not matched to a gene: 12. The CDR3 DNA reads TGTGCCAGTAGCCATTGGGACACAGGGGGGTCTGAAGCTTTCTTT. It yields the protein CASSHWDTGGSEAFF.

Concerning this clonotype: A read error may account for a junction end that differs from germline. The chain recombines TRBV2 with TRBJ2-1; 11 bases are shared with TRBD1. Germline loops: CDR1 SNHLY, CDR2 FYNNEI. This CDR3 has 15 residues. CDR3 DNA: TGTGCCAGCAGGAGGGACAGGGGGGAGTACAATGAGCAGCTCTTC. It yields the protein CASRRDRGEYNEQLF.

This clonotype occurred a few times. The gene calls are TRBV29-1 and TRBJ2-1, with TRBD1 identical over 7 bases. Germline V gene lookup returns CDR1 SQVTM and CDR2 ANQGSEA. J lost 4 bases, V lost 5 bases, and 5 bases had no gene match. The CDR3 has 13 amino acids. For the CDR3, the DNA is TGCAGCGTTTCCAGGGGGAATTACAATGAGCAGTTCTTC. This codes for CSVSRGNYNEQFF.

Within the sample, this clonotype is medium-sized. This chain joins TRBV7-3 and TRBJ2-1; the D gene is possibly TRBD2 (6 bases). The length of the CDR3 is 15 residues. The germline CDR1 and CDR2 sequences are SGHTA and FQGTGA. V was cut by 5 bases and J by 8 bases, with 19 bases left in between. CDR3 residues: CASSSSGWAVDEQFF. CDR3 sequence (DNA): TGTGCCAGCAGCAGCAGCGGGTGGGCGGTAGATGAGCAGTTCTTC.

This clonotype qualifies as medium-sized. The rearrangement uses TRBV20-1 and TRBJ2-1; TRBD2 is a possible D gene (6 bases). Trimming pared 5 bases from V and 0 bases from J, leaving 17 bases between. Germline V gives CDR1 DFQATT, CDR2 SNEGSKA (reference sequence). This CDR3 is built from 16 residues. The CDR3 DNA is TGCAGTGCTCAGCCTACCCGGGGGAGCTCCTACAATGAGCAGTTCTTC. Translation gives CSAQPTRGSSYNEQFF.

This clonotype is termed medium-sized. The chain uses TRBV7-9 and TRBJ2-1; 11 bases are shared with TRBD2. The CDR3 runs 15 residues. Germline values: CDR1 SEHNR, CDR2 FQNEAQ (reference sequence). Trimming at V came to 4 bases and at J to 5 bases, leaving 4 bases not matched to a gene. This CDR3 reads CASSYIAGGNNEQFF. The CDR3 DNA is TGTGCCAGCAGCTACATAGCGGGAGGGAACAATGAGCAGTTCTTC.

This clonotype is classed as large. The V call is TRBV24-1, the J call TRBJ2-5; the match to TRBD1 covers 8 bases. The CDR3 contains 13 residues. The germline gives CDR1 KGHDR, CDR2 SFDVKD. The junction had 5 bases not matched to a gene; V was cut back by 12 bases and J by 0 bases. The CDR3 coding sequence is TGTGCCGCCGGGACAGGAGACCAAGAGACCCAGTACTTC. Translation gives CAAGTGDQETQYF.

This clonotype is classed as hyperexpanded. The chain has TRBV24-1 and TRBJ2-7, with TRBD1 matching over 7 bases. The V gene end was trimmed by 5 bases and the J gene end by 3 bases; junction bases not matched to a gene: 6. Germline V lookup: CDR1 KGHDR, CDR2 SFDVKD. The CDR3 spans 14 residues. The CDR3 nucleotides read TGTGCCACCAGTGGAGACAGGGACGACTACGAGCAGTACTTC. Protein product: CATSGDRDDYEQYF.

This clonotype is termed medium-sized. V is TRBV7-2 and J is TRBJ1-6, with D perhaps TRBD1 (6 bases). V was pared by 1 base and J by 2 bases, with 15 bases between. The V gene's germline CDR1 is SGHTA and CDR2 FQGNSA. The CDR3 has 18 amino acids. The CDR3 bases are TGTGCCAGCAGCTTAGTGGGGGAACAGGGCACCTATAATTCACCCCTCCACTTT. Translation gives CASSLVGEQGTYNSPLHF.